This T cell receptor beta chain was captured by sequencing in a study of molecular identifiers for immune sequencing clone quantification. TCRdb analysed the PCR reads with MiXCR anew, one entry per CDR3 protein. The sample lists around 470,000 distinct CDR3 sequences, approximately 25% occurring once. As concerns this clonotype: A much larger clone is a single base away; this may be a read error.

Sequenced material: naive CD8+ T cells from blood, with Jurkat cell RNA spiked in. Subset reported: FACS-sorted CD8+CD4-CCR7+CD45RA+ naive T cells. The receptor comes from a human donor in good health. Some libraries in this study had Jurkat cell RNA spiked in.

CDR3 DNA: TGCAGTGCCCTGCCGACTAGCGGGGCCTTCGAGCAGTACTTC. Translation gives CSALPTSGAFEQYF. This chain joins TRBV20-1 and TRBJ2-7; 11 bases align to TRBD2. The trim removed 6 bases at V and 6 bases at J, leaving 10 bases unmatched. Germline loops: CDR1 DFQATT, CDR2 SNEGSKA (reference sequence). The CDR3 sequence is 14 residues long.